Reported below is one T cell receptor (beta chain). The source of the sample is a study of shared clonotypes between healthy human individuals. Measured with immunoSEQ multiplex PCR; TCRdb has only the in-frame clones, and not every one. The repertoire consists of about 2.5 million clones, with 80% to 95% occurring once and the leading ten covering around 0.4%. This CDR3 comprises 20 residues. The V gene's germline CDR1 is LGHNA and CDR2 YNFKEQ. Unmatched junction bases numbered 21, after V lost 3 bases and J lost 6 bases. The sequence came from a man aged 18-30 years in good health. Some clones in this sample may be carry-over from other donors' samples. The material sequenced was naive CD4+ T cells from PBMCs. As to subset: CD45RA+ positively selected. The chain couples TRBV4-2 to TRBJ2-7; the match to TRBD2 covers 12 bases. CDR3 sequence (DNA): TGTGCCAGCAGCCACGTGGCCCTGAGCCTAGCGGGAGGGCCTCTCCTCGAGCAGTACTTC. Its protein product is CASSHVALSLAGGPLLEQYF.